Below are 7 T cell receptor beta chains sequenced from a single sample in a study of PD-1 blockade in classical Hodgkin lymphoma. TCRdb's copy holds only in-frame clones and misses some; the assay was immunoSEQ multiplex PCR. This table holds 25,000 to 30,000 clones, roughly 70% found once. Following autologous stem cell transplantation, relapse occurred in every patient, and exposure to brentuximab vedotin varied. Specimen: peripheral blood mononuclear cells (PBMCs), collected before the second cycle of nivolumab. The receptors were gathered from a human donor with classical Hodgkin lymphoma.

The V gene is TRBV5-1, the J gene TRBJ1-4; 8 nucleotides line up with TRBD1. Germline V gene lookup returns CDR1 SGHRS and CDR2 YFSETQ. Trimming cost V 4 bases and J 8 bases; bases outside gene matches: 7. The CDR3 consists of 14 residues. CDR3 loop: CASSLRQGREKLFF. CDR3 sequence (DNA): TGCGCCAGCAGCCTGAGACAGGGGCGGGAAAAACTGTTTTTT.

This clone was seen only a few times. The gene calls are TRBV5-1 and TRBJ2-7, with 8 bases matching TRBD1. The length of the CDR3 is 16 residues. CDR1 and CDR2 (germline): SGHRS, YFSETQ. The V and J ends lost 4 bases and 2 bases, in that order; junction bases with no gene match: 11. The DNA for the CDR3 is TGCGCCAGCAGCCCGGGGGTGCAGGGGGCTACCTACGAGCAGTACGTC. Translation: CASSPGVQGATYEQYV.

This clone was counted between two and nine times. The chain employs TRBV18 and TRBJ2-5; no firm D call. CDR1 is KGHSH and CDR2 is LQKENI in the germline V gene. The CDR3 length is 12 residues. The germline V and J ends were trimmed by 6 bases and 4 bases, with 9 bases remaining between them. DNA for the CDR3: TGTGCCAGCTCCCCTAGTGCAGAGACCCAGTACTTC. Its protein is CASSPSAETQYF.

This clone was seen ten or more times. It is unclear where the CDR3 begins or ends on the DNA, so no DNA is shown, and the CDR3 is as TCRdb lists it. The chain has TRBV29-1 and TRBJ2-3; the table assigns TRBD2, which was not confirmed against the DNA. The germline V gene encodes CDR1 SQVTM and CDR2 ANQGSEA. Inclusive of both ends, the CDR3 amounts to 16 amino acids. The CDR3 spells CSVGPGLAGRADTQYF.

The V and J genes are TRBV29-1 and TRBJ2-7; a weak D match, TRBD1 (5 bases). The V gene's germline CDR1 is SQVTM and CDR2 ANQGSEA. The CDR3 has 13 amino acids. V gave up 3 bases and J gave up 1 base, with 10 bases separating them. The CDR3 DNA follows: TGCAGCGTTGATCTTCAGGGATCCTACGAGCAGTACTTC. This sequence encodes CSVDLQGSYEQYF.

This sequence joins TRBV4-3 and TRBJ2-6; the D is unclear. Germline CDR1 reads LGHNA; CDR2 reads YSLEER. The CDR3 consists of 20 residues. V gave up 4 bases and J gave up 1 base, with 23 bases separating them. The DNA of the CDR3 is TGCGCCAGCAGCCTTTTCCACCAGGAGCCCCTAAGGTCTGGGGCCAACGTCCTGACTTTC. Translated: CASSLFHQEPLRSGANVLTF.

CDR3 sequence reads: CASSYSAGGQETQYF. The CDR3, as DNA: TGTGCCAGCAGCTATTCGGCCGGGGGCCAAGAGACCCAGTACTTC. The J gene is TRBJ2-5, the V gene TRBV5-4; perhaps TRBD2 as D (6 bases). Germline V CDR1 and CDR2: SGHNT, YYREEE (reference sequence). V lost 3 bases and J lost 1, with 13 bases in between. The CDR3 length is 15 residues.